A single sample is the source of the 23 T cell receptor beta chains below, sequenced in a study of blood T cell repertoires in COVID-19 (dated by TCRdb to 2018 to 2020). Libraries were made using the immunoSEQ multiplex PCR assay. TCRdb stores this immuneACCESS table with in-frame sequences only. Part of the clones is absent; in the studies checked, under half of the shortfall reflects unresolved V genes, and no reason is known for the rest. Counted in this sample were 490,000 or so clones; about 88% of them appeared once. Clones ranked in the top ten supply 8% to 9.5% of the sample. Sample: PBMCs or T cells enriched from blood (not recorded which). The receptors come from a woman aged 60-75 years who had recovered from COVID-19.

This clone was recorded once. The CDR3 spells CASSEARTGGYTF. The CDR3, as DNA: TGTGCCAGCAGTGAAGCGCGTACAGGGGGCTACACCTTC. The rearrangement joins TRBV2 to TRBJ1-2; possibly TRBD1 for D (6 bases). This CDR3 has 13 residues. V lost 0 bases, J lost 8 bases, and 10 bases lay in between. Germline CDR1 and CDR2: SNHLY and FYNNEI.

CDR3: CASSHLPGTSGNTIYF. In nucleotides, the CDR3 is TGTGCCAGCAGCCACCTCCCTGGGACATCTGGAAACACCATATATTTT. The chain combines TRBV3-1 (or the pseudogene TRBV3-2) with TRBJ1-3; the D gene is possibly TRBD1 (6 bases). The CDR3 covers 16 residues. Trimming pared 3 bases from V and 1 base from J, leaving 13 bases between. Looked up from germline, CDR1 is LGHDT and CDR2 is YNNKEL (reference sequence).

The chain recombines TRBV5-1 with TRBJ1-1; D is unclear. Trimming stripped 0 bases from V and 5 bases from J, with 14 bases between. CDR1 SGHRS and CDR2 YFSETQ come from the germline V gene. The CDR3 is made up of 15 amino acids. Here the CDR3 DNA reads TGCGCCAGCAGCTTGGCCGGAACAGCTCGGACTGAAGCTTTCTTT. It specifies CASSLAGTARTEAFF.

The gene calls are TRBV11-3 and TRBJ2-2; possibly TRBD1 for D (6 bases). Germline CDR1 is SGHNT and CDR2 is YENEEA. There are 17 residues in the CDR3. V lost 4 bases and J 4 bases, leaving 19 bases between the germline ends. This CDR3 is CASSSTSRTEFTGELFF. CDR3 in DNA: TGTGCCAGCAGCTCAACCTCTCGGACAGAATTCACCGGGGAGCTGTTTTTT.

The chain combines TRBV5-4 with TRBJ2-7; D is possibly TRBD1 (5 bases). Germline V gene lookup returns CDR1 SGHNT and CDR2 YYREEE (reference sequence). The ends were cut back, 1 base at V and 1 base at J, with 15 bases in the middle. The CDR3 length is 16 residues. For the CDR3, the DNA is TGTGCCAGCAGCTTGTCTTATCAGGGATTTTCCTACGAGCAGTACTTC. This codes for CASSLSYQGFSYEQYF.

CDR3 region: CASTVQGVHSGNTIYF. In DNA form, the CDR3 reads TGTGCCAGCACCGTCCAGGGCGTTCACTCTGGAAACACCATATATTTT. This chain connects TRBV11-2 to TRBJ1-3, with TRBD1 as a possible D gene (5 bases). CDR1 and CDR2 (germline): SGHAT, FQNNGV. The CDR3 extends over 16 amino acids. V was cut by 7 bases and J by 0 bases, with 16 bases left in between.

The rearrangement uses TRBV10-3 and TRBJ1-1; D is unresolved. The CDR3 runs to 14 residues. V was trimmed by 5 bases and J by 2 bases, leaving 12 bases between them. Germline V lookup: CDR1 ENHRY, CDR2 SYGVKD. CDR3 sequence: CAISREASNTEAFF. The CDR3 coding sequence is TGTGCCATCAGTCGGGAGGCCTCTAACACTGAAGCTTTCTTT.

The J gene is TRBJ2-1, the V gene TRBV6-5; D possibly corresponds to TRBD1 (6 bases). Trimming removed 2 bases at V and 8 bases at J, with 16 bases between. The CDR3 is 15 residues long. From germline, CDR1 is MNHEY and CDR2 SVGAGI. Here the CDR3 reads CASSYAGARRDEQFF. CDR3 DNA: TGTGCCAGCAGTTACGCAGGGGCGCGAAGGGATGAGCAGTTCTTC.

This chain joins TRBV5-4 and TRBJ1-3; 11 bases match TRBD1. The germline V gene encodes CDR1 SGHNT and CDR2 YYREEE (reference sequence). This CDR3 region has 15 residues. After removal of 5 bases from V and 2 bases from J, the junction contained 3 bases not matched to a gene. The CDR3 DNA reads TGTGCCAGCAGTACGGACAGGGGGCCTGGAAACACCATATATTTT. As protein: CASSTDRGPGNTIYF.

The chain joins TRBV19 to TRBJ2-2; 9 bases align to TRBD2. The CDR3 sequence is 16 residues long. The germline V gene encodes CDR1 LNHDA and CDR2 SQIVND (reference sequence). The trim removed 5 bases at V and 4 bases at J, leaving 8 bases unmatched. The CDR3 is CASSSISGGFTGELFF. As DNA, the CDR3 is TGTGCCAGTAGTTCTATTAGCGGGGGATTCACCGGGGAGCTGTTTTTT. The whole variable domain, remainder taken from reference TRBV19 and TRBJ2-2, is DGGITQSPKYLFRKEGQNVTLSCEQNLNHDAMYWYRQDPGQGLRLIYYSQIVNDFQKGDIAEGYSVSREKKESFPLTVTSAQKNPTAFYLCASSSISGGFTGELFFGEGSRLTVL.

The chain recombines TRBV5-1 with TRBJ2-3; 11 nucleotides agree with TRBD2. This CDR3 contains 15 residues. CDR1 and CDR2 (germline): SGHRS, YFSETQ. V trimming: 4 bases; J trimming: 5 bases; junction bases outside the gene matches: 6. CDR3 residues: CASSRSGGAEDTQYF. In DNA form, the CDR3 reads TGCGCCAGCAGCCGTAGCGGGGGGGCCGAAGATACGCAGTATTTT.

The sample holds many counts of this clone. The rearrangement joins TRBV6-5 to TRBJ2-7; D possibly corresponds to TRBD2 (6 bases). V was clipped by 6 bases and J by 8 bases, with 20 bases between them. This CDR3 has 14 residues. Looked up from germline, CDR1 is MNHEY and CDR2 is SVGAGI. This CDR3 is CASSQGLGGQKQYV. CDR3 in DNA: TGTGCCAGCAGCCAGGGACTGGGGGGTCAAAAGCAGTACGTC.

The chain employs TRBV12-3 or TRBV12-4 and TRBJ2-5; no reliable D call. The CDR3 is made up of 13 amino acids. The V end lost 5 bases, the J end lost 4 bases, and 11 bases lay between the germline ends. In DNA, the CDR3 is TGTGCCAGCAGTCCACTTCACGTAGAGACCCAGTACTTC. This encodes CASSPLHVETQYF.

On this clone itself: The sample carries other DNA sequences with the same CDR3. This rearrangement joins TRBV5-1 to TRBJ2-3; no clear D gene. Germline assignment: CDR1 SGHRS and CDR2 YFSETQ. This CDR3 spans 14 amino acids. Deletions cut 4 bases from V and 1 base from J, with 10 bases between. CDR3 DNA: TGCGCCAGCAGCCCGACGGGTGGCACAGATACGCAGTATTTT. Encoded protein: CASSPTGGTDTQYF.

The table lists this clone with a count of one. The V call is TRBV3-1 (or the pseudogene TRBV3-2), the J call TRBJ1-1; D is undetermined. In germline, CDR1 is LGHDT, CDR2 YNNKEL (reference sequence). CDR3 length equals 11 residues. The V end lost 2 bases, the J end lost 8 bases, and 6 bases lay between the germline ends. CDR3 sequence: CASSQTWEAFF. CDR3 in DNA: TGTGCCAGCAGCCAAACATGGGAAGCTTTCTTT.

This chain uses TRBV25-1 with TRBJ2-2, with 7 nucleotides matching TRBD1. Trimming removed 3 bases from V and 2 bases from J; junction bases left unmatched: 3. Germline V gives CDR1 MGHDK, CDR2 SYGVNS. The CDR3 has 15 amino acids. In nucleotides, the CDR3 is TGTGCCAGCAGTGAGGGGACAGCTAACACCGGGGAGCTGTTTTTT. Encoded protein: CASSEGTANTGELFF.

This clone was observed once. This rearrangement joins TRBV6-4 to TRBJ1-1; D unresolved. Germline CDR1 MRHNA, CDR2 SNTAGT. The CDR3 has 10 amino acids. V lost 10 bases and J 2 bases, leaving 5 bases between the germline ends. The DNA of the CDR3 is TGTGCCACCTTCAACACTGAAGCTTTCTTT. It is translated as CATFNTEAFF.

This clone has only one observation. The chain has TRBV12-3 or TRBV12-4 and TRBJ2-7, with 8 bases matching TRBD2. The CDR3 spans 12 residues. The J segment lost 12 bases and the V segment lost 6 bases, leaving 10 bases of the junction unmatched. The CDR3 DNA is TGTGCCAGCAGCCTGGGCGGGGGGCGGAGGTACTTC. Translating it yields CASSLGGGRRYF.

The chain uses TRBV7-7 and TRBJ2-5; unclear D gene. Germline V gives CDR1 SSHAT, CDR2 FNYEAQ (reference sequence). Trimming pared 2 bases from V and 3 bases from J, leaving 13 bases between. This CDR3 has 15 residues. The CDR3 reads CASSLSRGLKETQYF. The CDR3 DNA follows: TGTGCCAGCAGCTTAAGTAGAGGCTTAAAAGAGACCCAGTACTTC.

Only one count was recorded for this clone. This chain connects TRBV5-1 to TRBJ2-7; 8 bases match TRBD1. The germline V gene encodes CDR1 SGHRS and CDR2 YFSETQ. The CDR3 length is 13 residues. V lost 0 bases to trimming and J lost 4 bases; unmatched junction nucleotides: 0. This CDR3 is CASSLGTGYEQYF. The CDR3 bases are TGCGCCAGCAGCTTGGGGACAGGGTACGAGCAGTACTTC.

The gene calls are TRBV12-3 or TRBV12-4 and TRBJ2-5; possible D gene TRBD2, 5 bases. The CDR3 covers 11 residues. Trimming removed 3 bases at V and 9 bases at J, with 8 bases between. The CDR3 DNA follows: TGTGCCAGCAGTTTTCGGGGTGCCCAGTACTTC. Residues: CASSFRGAQYF.

The table lists this clone with a count of one. This rearrangement joins TRBV19 to TRBJ1-1; D may be TRBD1 (6 bases). Germline V lookup: CDR1 LNHDA, CDR2 SQIVND (reference sequence). Trimming left V 5 bases short and J 1 base short, with 14 bases between. There are 15 residues in the CDR3. CDR3 in DNA: TGTGCCAGTAGTTCTACCCCGACAGGGAACACTGAAGCTTTCTTT. This gives the protein CASSSTPTGNTEAFF.

This chain links TRBV6-6 with TRBJ2-2, with TRBD2 matching over 7 bases. CDR1 and CDR2 (germline): MNHNY, SVGAGI (reference sequence). V was pared by 2 bases and J by 2 bases, with 5 bases of the junction left unmatched. The CDR3 has 16 amino acids. The CDR3 region has the DNA TGTGCCAGCAGTTACCCGGGGGGACCTAACACCGGGGAGCTGTTTTTT. This codes for CASSYPGGPNTGELFF.